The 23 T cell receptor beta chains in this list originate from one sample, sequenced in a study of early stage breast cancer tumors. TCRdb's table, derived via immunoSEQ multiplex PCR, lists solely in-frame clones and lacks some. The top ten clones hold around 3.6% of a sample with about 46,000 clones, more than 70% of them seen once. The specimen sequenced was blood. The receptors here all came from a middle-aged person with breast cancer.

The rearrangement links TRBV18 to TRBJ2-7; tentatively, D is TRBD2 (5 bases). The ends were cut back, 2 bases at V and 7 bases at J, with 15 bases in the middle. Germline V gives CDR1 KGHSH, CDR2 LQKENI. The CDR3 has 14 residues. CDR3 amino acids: CASSPGFTRREQYF. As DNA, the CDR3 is TGTGCCAGCTCACCAGGTTTTACAAGGAGGGAGCAGTACTTC.

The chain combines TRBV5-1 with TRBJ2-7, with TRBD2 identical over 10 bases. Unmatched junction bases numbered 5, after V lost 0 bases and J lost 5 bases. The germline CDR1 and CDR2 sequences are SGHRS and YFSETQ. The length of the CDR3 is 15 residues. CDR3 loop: CASSLVVAGGDEQYF. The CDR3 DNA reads TGCGCCAGCAGCTTGGTAGTAGCGGGAGGCGACGAGCAGTACTTC.

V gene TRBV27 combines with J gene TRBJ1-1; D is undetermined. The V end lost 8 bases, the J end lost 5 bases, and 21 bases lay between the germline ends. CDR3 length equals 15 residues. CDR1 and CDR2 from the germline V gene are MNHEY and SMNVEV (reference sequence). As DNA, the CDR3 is TGTGCCAGCGGGTCCGGTCCCCGTTTTGGGACTGAAGCTTTCTTT. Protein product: CASGSGPRFGTEAFF.

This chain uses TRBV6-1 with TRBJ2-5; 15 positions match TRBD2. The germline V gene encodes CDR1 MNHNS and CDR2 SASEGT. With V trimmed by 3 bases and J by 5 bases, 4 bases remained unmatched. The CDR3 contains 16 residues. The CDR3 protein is CASSDGGLAGGETQYF. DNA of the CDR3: TGTGCCAGCAGTGATGGGGGACTAGCGGGAGGTGAGACCCAGTACTTC.

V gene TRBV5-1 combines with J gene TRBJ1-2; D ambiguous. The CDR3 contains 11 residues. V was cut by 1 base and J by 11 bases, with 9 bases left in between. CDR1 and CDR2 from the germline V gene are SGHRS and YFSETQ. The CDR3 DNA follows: TGCGCCAGCAGCTTGACTGGGATTTACACCTTC. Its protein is CASSLTGIYTF. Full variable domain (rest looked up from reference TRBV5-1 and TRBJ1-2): KAGVTQTPRYLIKTRGQQVTLSCSPISGHRSVSWYQQTPGQGLQFLFEYFSETQRNKGNFPGRFSGRQFSNSRSEMNVSTLELGDSALYLCASSLTGIYTFGSGTRLTVV.

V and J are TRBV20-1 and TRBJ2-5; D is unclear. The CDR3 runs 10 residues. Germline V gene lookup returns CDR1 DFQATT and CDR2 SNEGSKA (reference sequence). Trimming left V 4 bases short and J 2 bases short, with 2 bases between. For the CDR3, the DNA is TGCAGTGCTATACAAGAGACCCAGTACTTC. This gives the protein CSAIQETQYF.

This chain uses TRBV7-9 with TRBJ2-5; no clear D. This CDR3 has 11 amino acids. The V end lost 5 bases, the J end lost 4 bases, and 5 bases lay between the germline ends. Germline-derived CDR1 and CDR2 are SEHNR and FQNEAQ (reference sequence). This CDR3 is CASSRSETQYF. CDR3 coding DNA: TGTGCCAGCAGCCGTTCAGAGACCCAGTACTTC.

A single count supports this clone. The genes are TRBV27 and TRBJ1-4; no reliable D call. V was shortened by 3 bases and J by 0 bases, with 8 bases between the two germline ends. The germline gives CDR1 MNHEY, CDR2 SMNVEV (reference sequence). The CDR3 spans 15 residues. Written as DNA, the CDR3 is TGTGCCAGCAGTTTGACCCAGACAACTAATGAAAAACTGTTTTTT. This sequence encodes CASSLTQTTNEKLFF.

This chain's CDR3 is CASSLNMDGYTF. CDR3 DNA: TGCGCCAGCAGCCTAAACATGGATGGCTACACCTTC. The chain joins TRBV5-1 to TRBJ1-2; D not resolved. V shed 4 bases and J shed 6 bases, with 10 bases lying between them. This CDR3 has 12 residues. The V gene's germline CDR1 is SGHRS and CDR2 YFSETQ.

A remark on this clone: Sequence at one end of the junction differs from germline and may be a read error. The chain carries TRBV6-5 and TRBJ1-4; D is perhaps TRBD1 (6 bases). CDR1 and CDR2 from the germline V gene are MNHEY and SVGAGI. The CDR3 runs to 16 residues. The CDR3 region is CASTYLTGATNEKLFF. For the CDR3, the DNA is TGTGCCAGCACTTACTTGACAGGTGCAACTAATGAAAAACTGTTTTTT.

CDR3 sequence: CASSADLGTSGSDTQYF. Here the CDR3 DNA reads TGTGCCAGCAGCGCGGATTTAGGGACTAGCGGGAGTGATACGCAGTATTTT. The chain employs TRBV9 and TRBJ2-3, with TRBD2 matching over 14 bases. This CDR3 is built from 17 residues. V trimming: 3 bases; J trimming: 6 bases; junction bases outside the gene matches: 9. Germline CDR1 is SGDLS and CDR2 is YYNGEE.

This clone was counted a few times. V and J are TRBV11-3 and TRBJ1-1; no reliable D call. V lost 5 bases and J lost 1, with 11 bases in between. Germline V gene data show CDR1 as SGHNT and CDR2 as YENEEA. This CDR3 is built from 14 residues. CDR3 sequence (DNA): TGTGCCAGCAGCCGAGGACTCGCGAACACTGAAGCTTTCTTT. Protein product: CASSRGLANTEAFF.

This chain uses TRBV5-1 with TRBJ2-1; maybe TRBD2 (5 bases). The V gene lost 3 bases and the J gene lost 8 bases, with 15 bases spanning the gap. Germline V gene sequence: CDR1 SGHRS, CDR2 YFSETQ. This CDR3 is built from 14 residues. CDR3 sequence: CASSSGPGLDEQFF. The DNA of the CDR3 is TGCGCCAGCAGCTCCGGCCCGGGATTGGATGAGCAGTTCTTC.

CDR3 sequence (DNA): TGTGCCAGCAGCCCCCGTACGCTGGGTGAGCAGTTCTTC. Residues: CASSPRTLGEQFF. The chain recombines TRBV14 with TRBJ2-1; D is uncertain. The CDR3 is made up of 13 amino acids. V lost 4 bases to trimming and J lost 9 bases, with 13 bases between them. The germline CDR1 and CDR2 sequences are SGHDN and FVKESK.

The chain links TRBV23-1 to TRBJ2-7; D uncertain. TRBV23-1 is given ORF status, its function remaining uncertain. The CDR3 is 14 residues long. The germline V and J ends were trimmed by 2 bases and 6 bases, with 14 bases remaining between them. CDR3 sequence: CASSQTSPGCEQYF. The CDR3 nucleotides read TGCGCCAGCAGTCAAACCAGCCCCGGGTGCGAGCAGTACTTC.

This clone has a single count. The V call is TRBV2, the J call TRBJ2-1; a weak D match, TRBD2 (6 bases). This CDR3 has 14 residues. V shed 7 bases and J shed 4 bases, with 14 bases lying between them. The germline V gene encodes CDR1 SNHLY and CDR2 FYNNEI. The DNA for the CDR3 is TGTGCCAGCAAGGAACTAGCAACATACAATGAGCAGTTCTTC. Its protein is CASKELATYNEQFF.

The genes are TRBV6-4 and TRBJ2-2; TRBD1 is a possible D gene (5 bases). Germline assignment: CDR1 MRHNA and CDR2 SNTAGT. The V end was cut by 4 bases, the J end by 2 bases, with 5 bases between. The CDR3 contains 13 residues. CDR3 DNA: TGTGCCAGCAGTGGGACAAACACCGGGGAGCTGTTTTTT. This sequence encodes CASSGTNTGELFF.

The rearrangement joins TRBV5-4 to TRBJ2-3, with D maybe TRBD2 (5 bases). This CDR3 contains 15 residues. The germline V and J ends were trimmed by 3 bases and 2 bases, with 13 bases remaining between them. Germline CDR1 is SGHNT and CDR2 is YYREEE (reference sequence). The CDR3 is CASSSEWESTDTQYF. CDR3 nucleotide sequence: TGTGCCAGCAGCTCGGAGTGGGAGTCCACAGATACGCAGTATTTT.

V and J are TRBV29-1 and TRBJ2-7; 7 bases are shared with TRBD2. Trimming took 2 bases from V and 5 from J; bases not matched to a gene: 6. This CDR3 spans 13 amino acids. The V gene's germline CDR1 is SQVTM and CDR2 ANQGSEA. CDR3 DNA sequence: TGCAGCGTTGAATATCGCGGGGGACACGAGCAGTACTTC. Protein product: CSVEYRGGHEQYF.

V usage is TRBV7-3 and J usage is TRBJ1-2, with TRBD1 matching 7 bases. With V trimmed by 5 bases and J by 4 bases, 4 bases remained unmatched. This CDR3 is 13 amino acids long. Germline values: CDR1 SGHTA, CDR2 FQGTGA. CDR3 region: CASSPGDSYGYTF. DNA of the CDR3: TGTGCCAGCAGCCCGGGGGACAGCTATGGCTACACCTTC.

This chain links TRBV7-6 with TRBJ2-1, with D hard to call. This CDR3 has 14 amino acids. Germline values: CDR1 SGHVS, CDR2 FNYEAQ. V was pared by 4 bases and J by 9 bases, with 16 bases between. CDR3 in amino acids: CASSSQASWGEQFF. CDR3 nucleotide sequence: TGTGCCAGCAGCTCCCAGGCTAGTTGGGGTGAGCAGTTCTTC.

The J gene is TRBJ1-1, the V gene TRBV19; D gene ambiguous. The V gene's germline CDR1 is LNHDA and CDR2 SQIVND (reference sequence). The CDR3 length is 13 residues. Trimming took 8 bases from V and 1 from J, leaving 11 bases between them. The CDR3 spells CASRSFGNTEAFF. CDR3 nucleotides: TGTGCCAGTCGTTCGTTTGGGAACACTGAAGCTTTCTTT. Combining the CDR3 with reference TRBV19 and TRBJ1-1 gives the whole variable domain DGGITQSPKYLFRKEGQNVTLSCEQNLNHDAMYWYRQDPGQGLRLIYYSQIVNDFQKGDIAEGYSVSREKKESFPLTVTSAQKNPTAFYLCASRSFGNTEAFFGQGTRLTVV.

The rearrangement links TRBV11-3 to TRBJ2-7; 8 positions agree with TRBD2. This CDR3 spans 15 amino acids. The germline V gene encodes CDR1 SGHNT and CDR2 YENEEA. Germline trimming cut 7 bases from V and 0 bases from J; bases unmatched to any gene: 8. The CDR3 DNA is TGTGCCAGCAACAGCGGGGGACTTAGCTCCTACGAGCAGTACTTC. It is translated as CASNSGGLSSYEQYF. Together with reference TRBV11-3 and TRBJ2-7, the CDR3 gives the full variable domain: EAGVVQSPRYKIIEKKQPVAFWCNPISGHNTLYWYLQNLGQGPELLIRYENEEAVDDSQLPKDRFSAERLKGVDSTLKIQPAELGDSAVYLCASNSGGLSSYEQYFGPGTRLTVT.